A single sample is the source of the 5 T cell receptor beta chains below, sequenced in a study of T cell responses to AZD1222 COVID-19 vaccine. Some clones are missing from TCRdb's copy, which holds only in-frame ones; the method was immunoSEQ multiplex PCR. The sample consists of 150,000 or so clones, about 90% of them appearing once. Sequenced here: peripheral blood, sampled on day 0 of AZD1222 vaccination. The receptors were sampled from an adult in good health.

The chain uses TRBV15 and TRBJ1-3, with unresolved D. The CDR3 is 13 amino acids. The germline V gene has CDR1 LNHNV and CDR2 YYDKDF (reference sequence). The V end was cut by 6 bases, the J end by 0 bases, with 6 bases between. The CDR3 region is CATRQSSGNTIYF. CDR3 nucleotides: TGTGCCACCAGACAGAGCTCTGGAAACACCATATATTTT. Full variable domain (missing parts from reference TRBV15 and TRBJ1-3): DAMVIQNPRYQVTQFGKPVTLSCSQTLNHNVMYWYQQKSSQAPKLLFHYYDKDFNNEADTPDNFQSRRPNTSFCFLDIRSPGLGDTAMYLCATRQSSGNTIYFGEGSWLTVV.

The chain employs TRBV19 and TRBJ2-2; D uncertain. Germline values: CDR1 LNHDA, CDR2 SQIVND (reference sequence). Trimming left V 9 bases short and J 4 bases short, with 9 bases between. CDR3 length equals 12 residues. Here the CDR3 reads CASHRSTGELFF. DNA of the CDR3: TGTGCCAGCCACCGGAGCACCGGGGAGCTGTTTTTT.

The chain combines TRBV5-1 with TRBJ2-7, with 7 positions matching TRBD1. The V and J ends lost 4 bases and 5 bases, in that order; junction bases with no gene match: 18. Germline V gene lookup returns CDR1 SGHRS and CDR2 YFSETQ. This CDR3 is built from 17 residues. CDR3 in amino acids: CASSATRQGRSTHEQYF. As DNA, the CDR3 is TGCGCCAGCAGCGCCACCAGACAGGGTCGATCGACCCACGAGCAGTACTTC.

This clone was counted once. The genes are TRBV6-5 and TRBJ2-7; 7 positions match TRBD1. This CDR3 has 13 amino acids. The J segment lost 6 bases and the V segment lost 3 bases, leaving 5 bases of the junction unmatched. The germline CDR1 and CDR2 sequences are MNHEY and SVGAGI. The CDR3 loop is CASSYFAGGEQYF. The CDR3 coding sequence is TGTGCCAGCAGTTATTTCGCAGGGGGCGAGCAGTACTTC.

DNA of the CDR3: TGTGCCAGCAGACCAGGAATTGTCTCTTTCTATGGCTACACCTTC. Translated: CASRPGIVSFYGYTF. The V gene is TRBV5-4, the J gene TRBJ1-2; D call uncertain. CDR1 is SGHNT, CDR2 YYREEE, per germline (reference sequence). The CDR3 has 15 amino acids. V was clipped by 5 bases and J by 4 bases, with 18 bases between them.